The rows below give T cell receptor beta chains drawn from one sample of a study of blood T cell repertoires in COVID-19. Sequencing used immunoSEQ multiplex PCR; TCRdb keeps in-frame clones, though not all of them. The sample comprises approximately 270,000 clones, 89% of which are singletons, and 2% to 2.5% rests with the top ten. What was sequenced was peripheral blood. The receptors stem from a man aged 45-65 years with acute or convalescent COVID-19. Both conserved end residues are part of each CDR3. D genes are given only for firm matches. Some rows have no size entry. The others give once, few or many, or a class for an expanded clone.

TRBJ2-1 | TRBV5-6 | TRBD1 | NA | TGTGCCAGCAGCAAGCCGGGACAGCCCTCCCAAGTAGGTGTCGATGAGCAGTTCTTC | CASSKPGQPSQVGVDEQFF
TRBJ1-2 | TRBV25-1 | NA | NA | TGTGCCAGCAGTGATCCGGTCCACTATGGCTACACCTTC | CASSDPVHYGYTF
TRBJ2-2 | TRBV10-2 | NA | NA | TGCGCCAGCAGTACCCTCTCCGGGTCGGAGCTGTTTTTT | CASSTLSGSELFF
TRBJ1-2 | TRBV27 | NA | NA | TGTGCCAGCAGTTTAGGCCGGGATTCTGGCTACACCTTC | CASSLGRDSGYTF
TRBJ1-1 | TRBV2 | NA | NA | TGTGCCAGCAGTCTGCAAGGGGTAATGAACACTGAAGCTTTCTTT | CASSLQGVMNTEAFF
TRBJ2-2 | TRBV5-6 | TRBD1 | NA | TGTGCCAGCAGCTTGACAGGGGTCACCGGGGAGCTGTTTTTT | CASSLTGVTGELFF
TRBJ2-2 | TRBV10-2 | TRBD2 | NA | TGCGCCAGCAGTGAGTCGGGAGCGGGGGGTAACACCGGGGAGCTGTTTTTT | CASSESGAGGNTGELFF
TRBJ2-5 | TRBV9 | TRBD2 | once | TGTGCCAGCAGCGTAGTGGCTAGCGGAGGGTGGGAGACCCAGTACTTC | CASSVVASGGWETQYF
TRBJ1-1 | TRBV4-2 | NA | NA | TGTGCCAGCAGCCATGGAATCCTTGGGCCAGCTTTCTTT | CASSHGILGPAFF
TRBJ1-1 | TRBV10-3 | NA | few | TGTGCCATCGGGGGGGGCGTAACTGAAGCTTTCTTT | CAIGGGVTEAFF
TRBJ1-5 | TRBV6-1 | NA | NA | TGTGCCAGCAGTGAAGTGGGGGCAAGTCAGCCCCAGCATTTT | CASSEVGASQPQHF
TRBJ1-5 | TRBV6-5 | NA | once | TGTGCCAGCTCAGCGACGGATAGCAATCAGCCCCAGCATTTT | CASSATDSNQPQHF
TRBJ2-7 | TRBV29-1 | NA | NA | TGCAGCGGACAGAACTCCTACGAGCAGTACTTC | CSGQNSYEQYF
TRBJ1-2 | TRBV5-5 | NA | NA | TGTGCCAGCAGCTTGTCAGCAGGTTCGGATGGCTACACCTTC | CASSLSAGSDGYTF
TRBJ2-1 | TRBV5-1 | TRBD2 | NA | TGCGCCAGCAGCTTAAGACTAGCAGATTACAATGAGCAGTTCTTC | CASSLRLADYNEQFF
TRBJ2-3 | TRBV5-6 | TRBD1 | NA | TGTGCCAGCAGCCCGTACTTCGGGCAGGGGGCGCGGGATACGCAGTATTTT | CASSPYFGQGARDTQYF
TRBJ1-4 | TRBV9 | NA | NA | TGTGCCAGCAGCGTAGCGTTCGGTGAAAAACTGTTTTTT | CASSVAFGEKLFF
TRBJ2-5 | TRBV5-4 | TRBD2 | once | TGTGCCAGCAGCTTCCCGGGACTAGCGGGAGGTGAGACCCAGTACTTC | CASSFPGLAGGETQYF
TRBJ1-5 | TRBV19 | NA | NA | TGTGCCAGTAGGCAGCGGGACAGCAATCAGCCCCAGCATTTT | CASRQRDSNQPQHF
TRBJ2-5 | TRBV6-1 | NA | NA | TGTGCCAGCAGTGAAGCGCGAGAGACCCAGTACTTC | CASSEARETQYF
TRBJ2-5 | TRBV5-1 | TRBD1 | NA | TGCGCCAGCAGACGAGGGACAGAGGGACGAGAGACCCAGTACTTC | CASRRGTEGRETQYF
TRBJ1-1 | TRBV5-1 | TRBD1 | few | TGCGCCTCTCCCGCGGGACAGGTAAAGACTGAAGCTTTCTTT | CASPAGQVKTEAFF
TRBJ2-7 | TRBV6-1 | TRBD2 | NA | TGTGCCAGCAGTGAGCCAGGGAGGGAACCAGGCGAGCAGTACTTC | CASSEPGREPGEQYF
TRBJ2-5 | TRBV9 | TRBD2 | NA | TGTGCCAGCAGCGTTCTGGGGGGGGAAGAGACCCAGTACTTC | CASSVLGGEETQYF
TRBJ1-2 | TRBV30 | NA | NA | TGTGCCTGGATACAGGTGGGAGGTGGCTACACCTTC | CAWIQVGGGYTF
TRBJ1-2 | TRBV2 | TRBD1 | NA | TGTGCCAGCAGCCCAGGGGGACAGGGGCACTATGGCTACACCTTC | CASSPGGQGHYGYTF